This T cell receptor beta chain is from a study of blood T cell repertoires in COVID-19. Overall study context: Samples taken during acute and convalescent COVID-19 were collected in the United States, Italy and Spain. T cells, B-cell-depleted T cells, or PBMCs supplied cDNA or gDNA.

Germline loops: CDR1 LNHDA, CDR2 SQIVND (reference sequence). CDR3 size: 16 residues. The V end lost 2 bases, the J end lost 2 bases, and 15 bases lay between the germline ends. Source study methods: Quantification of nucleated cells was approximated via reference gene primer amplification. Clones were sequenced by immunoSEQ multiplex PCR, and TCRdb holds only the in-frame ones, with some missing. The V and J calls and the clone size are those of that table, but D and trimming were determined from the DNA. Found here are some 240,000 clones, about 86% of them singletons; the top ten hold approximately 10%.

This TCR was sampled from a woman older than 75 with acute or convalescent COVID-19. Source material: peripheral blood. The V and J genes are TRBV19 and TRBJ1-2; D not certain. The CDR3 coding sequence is TGTGCCAGTAGTATACTGGCAGGAAAAAAAAACTATGGCTACACCTTC. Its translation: CASSILAGKKNYGYTF.